This TCR beta chain was recorded in a study of cytomegalovirus exposure and HLA in healthy donors (dated by TCRdb to the late 2010s). At the level of the whole study: According to an earlier analysis of around 600 of the donors, about 179 million T cells yielded 120 million or so unique TCR beta sequences and about 300 Gb of sequence data. Roughly 310 gigabases of sequencing data and tens of millions of unique TCR sequences were included in an early release covering several hundred HLA-typed donors. Of the approximately 400 genotyped donors, about 84% fell in the genetic ancestry cluster associated with self-reported Caucasian donors. The study aimed to test whether cataloging public T cell receptors could reveal signatures of past pathogen exposure. The study used immunosequencing to profile the T cell repertoires of hundreds of subjects and linked those repertoires to cytomegalovirus serostatus. In addition to the first cohort of approximately 650 subjects, a separate validation cohort of 130 or so different subjects was used. To predict cytomegalovirus infection status, the study combined high-throughput TCR immunosequencing, statistical association of individual TCRs with disease status, and machine learning. A later analysis re-examined previously published TCR beta repertoires from roughly 720 donors and added high-resolution HLA genotyping to investigate patterns of TCR occurrence. The later analysis used no new phenotypic data to find candidate immune exposures, relying instead on TCR beta sequences and their occurrence across donors. In an earlier analysis of several hundred of the donors, high-throughput TCR beta sequencing was used to judge whether each TCR beta V gene segment behaved as functional or pseudogenic. Donor age, sex, ethnicity and CMV serostatus were compiled alongside the repertoire data. Genome-wide SNP genotypes for about 65% of the 666 donors were used in a later genetic analysis, which treated that subset as a discovery cohort. All discovery cohort repertoires had been generated using a single sequencing platform. HLA typing covered class I and class II loci at four-digit resolution. The number of typed donors differed by locus: roughly 629-640 for A, B, C, DRB1 and DQB1; approximately 540 for DQA1; 600 to 610 for DPA1; and around 470 for DPB1. Roughly five DR-DQ haplotypes were handled as single units for association and clustering, since linkage in the cohort was strong. Across about 370 genotyped donors of the cohort, an average of roughly 250,000 unique TCR beta nucleotide sequences per donor were sequenced, and about a sixth of those sequences were non-productive.

This clone was recorded a few times. Its antigen has not been determined. No base quality values were provided; no much bigger clone lies one nucleotide off. Findings and caveats that apply to the study as a whole: In vitro tests confirmed that a few of the cytomegalovirus-associated TCR beta chains recognize cytomegalovirus antigens. A later analysis found that HLA-associated TCR beta chains were more clonally expanded and had lower generation probabilities than equally common non-associated chains. The sequencing pipeline was judged likely to have produced a cluster of highly shared sequence variants as a technical artifact. Correlated functional status among segregating V segments might reflect linkage disequilibrium, but an unknown experimental factor could not be ruled out. In this cohort, only TCR beta chains were sequenced, and detectable features were limited by the absence of alpha or paired-chain data. Because counts were too low, roughly 16 rarely observed V segments, including chromosome 9 orphons, were excluded from the earlier analysis of under 650 of the donors. According to a later analysis, most CMV-associated TCR beta chains appeared to be HLA-restricted, and the HLA associations seemed to be driven largely by CMV exposure. Because some donors lacked HLA typing at each locus, the association tests relied only on the typed subset. According to a later genetic analysis, donors in an Asian-associated ancestry cluster had fewer N-insertions in productive TCRs than the approximately 700-donor mean. In an earlier analysis of a few hundred of the donors, most TCR beta V segments were observed in productive rearrangements about 87% or about 30% of the time, broadly matching IMGT annotations. A total of 150 to 200 TCR beta chains were listed by the study as associated with cytomegalovirus. Presence/absence analyses assumed roughly uniform sequencing depth across donors, an assumption that may not hold. Specific HLA alleles were associated with 16,951 TCR beta sequences at a false discovery rate of 0.05 in a later analysis. A later analysis found that TCR association rates varied across HLA loci, with DRB1 alleles showing the most associated TCRs and HLA-C alleles the fewest. A further reported finding was that TCR beta sequences accurately predicted the HLA-A and HLA-B alleles for most subjects in the first cohort. Across donors, most TCR sequences were observed very rarely, whereas some public TCRs were present in many individuals. According to a later analysis, parvovirus B19, influenza, CMV and Epstein-Barr virus appeared linked to several top co-occurrence clusters. Immune exposure information for the cohort was limited to CMV serostatus. The classifier was reported to diagnose cytomegalovirus status with high specificity and sensitivity in both the original cohort and the validation cohort. When HLA alleles, especially DR and DQ, strongly co-occurred, TCR associations were difficult to assign to individual alleles. The authors suggested that the approach could potentially be extended to other disease states and immunological phenotypes. A later genetic analysis associated a missense DCLRE1C variant with V-gene and J-gene trimming of TCR beta chains, and an independent cohort replicated the association. The 87-base-pair reads could not distinguish some IMGT-functional V segments, including TRBV6-2 and TRBV6-3, so those segments were excluded.

Library preparation used the immunoSEQ multiplex PCR assay. The multiplex PCR relied on a mix of 60 forward primers for TCR Vbeta segments and 13 reverse primers for TCR Jbeta segments. The CDR3 region of rearranged TCR beta genes was amplified from genomic DNA by a multiplex PCR assay. The amplified TCR beta libraries were sequenced on the Illumina HiSeq System as 87-base-pair reads. The original methods were these. Across the 500 to 700 repertoires, a later analysis counted 60 million to 90 million unique TCR beta chains, 9.5 million to 13 million of which were shared by at least two donors. A nearest-neighbor algorithm error-corrected the raw reads and collapsed the reads into unique sequences, merging closely related sequences to remove PCR and sequencing errors. CDR3 sequences were aligned to IMGT reference sequences to assign V, D and J gene segments. For a sequence to be retained, a match of at least six nucleotides was required to both a V gene segment and a J gene segment. Rearrangements were called productive when the CDR3 lacked stop codons and stayed in frame with V and J; all others were non-productive. CDR3 was defined by IMGT convention, running from the second conserved V-encoded cysteine to the conserved J-encoded phenylalanine. The earlier analysis of 587 of the donors excluded any sequence lacking an unambiguous match to a single V gene segment. In an earlier analysis of 450 to 700 of the donors, V segments were called functional above 56.7% productive rearrangements and were called segregating when the between-donor standard deviation exceeded 5%. A statistical classification framework was developed to diagnose cytomegalovirus status using the catalog of TCR beta chain sequences. In a later analysis, TCR nucleotide sequences were compared against IMGT/GENE-DB human TR gene sequences so that V and J genes could be assigned. In a later analysis, CDR3 sequences and most-parsimonious VDJ recombination scenarios were assigned using the TCRdist pipeline. A later analysis defined each TCR beta chain by its CDR3 amino acid sequence plus V-gene family, and excluded reads lacking a unique V-gene family. In a later analysis, some 600 highly shared, low-generation-probability nucleotide sequences were removed to address suspected cross-contamination and a sequencing artifact. A later analysis calculated a clonal expansion index for each public chain from normalized within-repertoire ranks of inferred template counts. A later analysis computed generation probabilities with a VDJ recombination model fitted to out-of-frame rearrangements, and checked the results against IGoR. A later analysis scored TCR-TCR, TCR-HLA and TCR-CMV co-occurrence with hypergeometric tests, applying a repertoire-size bias correction to TCR pairs. False discovery rates were estimated in a later analysis by permuting HLA or CMV assignments 20 times. In a later analysis, co-occurring TCRs were grouped with DBSCAN, and TCRdist sequence similarity was added when clustering was performed within HLA-allele-positive subsets. Repertoires with fewer than 30,000 or more than 120,000 public chains were left out of co-occurrence clustering, as were four to six repertoires with anomalous nucleotide sharing. The table comes from immuneACCESS by way of TCRdb, which keeps in-frame sequences with V and J called. Part of the clones is missing from these tables; in studies checked, under half for an unresolved V gene and the rest for unknown reasons. That table is the source of V, J and clone size, and D and trimming were worked out from the DNA. Across this sample there are roughly 140,000 clones, with roughly 63% seen only once. The ten largest clonotypes hold approximately 6.6% of the sample.

The germline V gene specifies SQVTM as CDR1 and ANQGSEA as CDR2. There are 15 amino acids in the CDR3, from cysteine to phenylalanine inclusive. The entry retains the CDR3 DNA only, 45 bases that are in frame from base 1. Trimming leaves V shorter by 4 bases and J shorter by 1 base, with the junction holding 3 bases beyond the gene matches. The cohort comprised 710 or so healthy bone marrow donors. Cohort members were all nominally healthy when sampled, although unrecorded immune exposures were likely present. The donor was CMV seropositive and belonged to the group of 270 or so seropositive cohort members. Every donor gave a peripheral blood sample, and the peripheral blood mononuclear cells from that sample were used for TCR beta sequencing. Genomic DNA extraction from the blood cell samples was performed with the Qiagen DNeasy Blood Extraction Kit.

This receptor chain uses TRBV29-1 and TRBJ2-6; a stretch of 8 junction bases matches TRBD1. The sequence derives from a woman in her sixties or seventies in good health and CMV-seropositive. The specimen was PBMCs. At the DNA level, the sequence is TGCAGCGTTGGACAGGGGAGATCTGGGGCCAACGTCCTGACTTTC. Its amino acids are CSVGQGRSGANVLTF.